This T cell receptor beta chain came from a study of T cell changes during pregnancy in multiple sclerosis. Looked up from germline, CDR1 is SQVTM and CDR2 is ANQGSEA. With 6 bases removed from V and 4 bases from J, the gap between germline ends came to 15 bases. The CDR3 runs 13 residues. Using immunoSEQ multiplex PCR, the repertoire was profiled, and TCRdb retains in-frame clones only, with some absent. This sample has tens of thousands of clones, with 90% found just once. Source: CD4+ T cells from peripheral blood mononuclear cells, taken before pregnancy. The chain is built from TRBV29-1 and TRBJ1-2; D is perhaps TRBD1 (5 bases). The sequence was obtained from a female donor with multiple sclerosis, enrolled in a pregnancy study. CDR3 DNA: TGCAGCGTGTCCGGGCCAAGGGGCTATGGCTACACCTTC. Residues: CSVSGPRGYGYTF. Together with reference TRBV29-1 and TRBJ1-2, the CDR3 gives the full variable domain: SAVISQKPSRDICQRGTSLTIQCQVDSQVTMMFWYRQQPGQSLTLIATANQGSEATYESGFVIDKFPISRPNLTFSTLTVSNMSPEDSSIYLCSVSGPRGYGYTFGSGTRLTVV.